This T cell receptor (beta chain) comes out of a study of cytomegalovirus exposure and HLA in healthy donors. Broader study findings: Listed as cytomegalovirus-associated were over 150 TCR beta chains. When a later analysis compared HLA-associated TCR beta chains with equally common others, the HLA-associated chains turned out to be more clonally expanded and to have lower generation probabilities. Compared with the roughly 700-donor mean, an Asian-associated ancestry cluster reportedly had fewer N-insertions, according to a later analysis. Highly shared variants forming one cluster were likely a sequencing artifact.

This clone showed up just once. Its antigen remains unknown. The PCR contained 60 Vbeta and 13 Jbeta primers. Generated by immunoSEQ multiplex PCR, the TCRdb table keeps only in-frame clones and is missing some. The sample comprises 150,000 or so clones, roughly 85% of which are singletons, and about 1.5% rests with the top ten. This CDR3 has 14 amino acids. CDR1 and CDR2 from the germline V gene are SGDLS and YYNGEE. The V and J ends lost 0 bases and 6 bases, in that order; junction bases with no gene match: 5. The receptor was isolated from a male donor in good health and CMV-seronegative. Sequencing input: PBMCs. The chain joins TRBV9 to TRBJ2-7; 8 bases are shared with TRBD2. The CDR3 DNA sequence: TGTGCCAGCAGCGTAGCGGGGGGGCCCTCCGAGCAGTACTTC. It yields the protein CASSVAGGPSEQYF.